Listed below are T cell receptor beta chains from one sample, sequenced in a study of regulatory T cells in long-lasting Graves disease. TCRdb reprocessed the multiplex PCR reads with MiXCR, giving one entry per CDR3 protein. The sample lists roughly 430,000 distinct CDR3 sequences, around 20% occurring once. The source material was peripheral blood mononuclear cells (PBMCs), sampled when the disease was refractory, from a patient treated with antithyroid drugs. These TCRs come from a female donor with Graves disease. Each CDR3 is given without its conserved first and last residue. The order of the fields is V gene, J gene, CDR3 protein.

TRBV19	TRBJ2-2	ASSWGDLANTGELF
TRBV5-1	TRBJ1-2	ASSLRFSDDNFGYT
TRBV2	TRBJ2-2	ASSPPYDTGELF
TRBV6-1	TRBJ2-7	ASSGRYEQY
TRBV7-2	TRBJ1-3	ASSLAGQGAWGNTIY
TRBV20-1	TRBJ2-7	SARASGRGAHEQY
TRBV3-1	TRBJ2-7	ASSQMGEQY
TRBV5-6	TRBJ2-7	ASSLYSLVVYEQY
TRBV6-2/TRBV6-3	TRBJ2-7	ASRLRVFEQY
TRBV2	TRBJ2-2	ASINEGIDTGELF
TRBV29-1	TRBJ2-7	SVIRLSGSYEQY
TRBV9	TRBJ2-5	ASSTSGRETQY
TRBV20-1	TRBJ2-7	SARRGTGWSYEQY
TRBV29-1	TRBJ2-2	SVERAGERGTGELF
TRBV27	TRBJ2-7	ASSLSGSPVEQY
TRBV28	TRBJ2-7	ASRKIYEQY
TRBV5-1	TRBJ2-5	ASSSLLGRDEEAQY
TRBV7-9	TRBJ1-6	ASSFAPGSGSPLH